This T cell receptor (beta chain) was observed in a study of human T cells and chemical hapten exposure. Only a few counts were recorded for this clonotype. As yet, its antigen is unknown. Study results and caveats: Expanded TCR counts at PT1 went up together with patch test score, a positive correlation. Alopecia affecting every donor means their immune response may not match healthy people's. Compared with pre-sensitization or healthy control sets, expanded TCRs clustered more.

TCRdb re-called the RACE reads through MiXCR, storing one row per CDR3 protein. The sample lists some 200,000 distinct CDR3 sequences; 20% to 25% were seen once. This CDR3 contains 12 residues. V was shortened by 4 bases and J by 5 bases, with 7 bases between the two germline ends. Germline assignment: CDR1 ENHRY and CDR2 SYGVKD. As to time point: patch test 1, 2 weeks after DPC sensitization. The treatment here: therapeutic diphenylcyclopropenone sensitization with weekly scalp DPC. The sequencing here drew on whole blood, taken in connection with sensitization to the hapten diphenylcyclopropenone (DPC). The chain links TRBV10-3 to TRBJ2-3; a possible D gene is TRBD1 (6 bases). This TCR derives from a woman aged 45 to 65 with alopecia areata. Some clones in this sample may be carry-over from other donors' samples. CDR3 coding DNA: TGTGCCATCAGTGGAGGGGGAGATACGCAGTATTTT. Its translation: CAISGGGDTQYF.